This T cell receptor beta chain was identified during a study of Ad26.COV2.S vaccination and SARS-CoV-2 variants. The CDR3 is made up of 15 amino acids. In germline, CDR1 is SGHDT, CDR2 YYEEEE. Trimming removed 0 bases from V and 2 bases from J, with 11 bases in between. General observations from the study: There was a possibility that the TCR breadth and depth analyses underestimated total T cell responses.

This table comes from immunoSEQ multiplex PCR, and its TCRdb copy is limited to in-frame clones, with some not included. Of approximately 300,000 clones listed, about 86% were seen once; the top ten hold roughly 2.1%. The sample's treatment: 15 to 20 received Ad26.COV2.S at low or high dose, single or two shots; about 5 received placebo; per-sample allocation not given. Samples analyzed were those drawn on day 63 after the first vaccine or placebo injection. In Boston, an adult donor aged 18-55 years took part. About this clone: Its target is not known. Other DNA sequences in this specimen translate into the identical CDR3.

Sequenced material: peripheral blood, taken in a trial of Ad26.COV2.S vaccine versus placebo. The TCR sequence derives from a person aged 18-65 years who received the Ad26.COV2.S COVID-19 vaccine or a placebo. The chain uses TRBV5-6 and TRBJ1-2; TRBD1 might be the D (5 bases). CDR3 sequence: CASSLVQASNYGYTF. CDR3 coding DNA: TGTGCCAGCAGCTTGGTACAGGCGTCCAACTATGGCTACACCTTC.